This T cell receptor (beta chain) was profiled in a study of chemoradiotherapy in HPV16-positive cancers (dated by TCRdb to the early 2020s). Regarding the study in general: Functional T-cell assays on cells from two HPV16-positive patients defined candidate HPV-specific T-cell clones and common TCR motifs. The study set out to ask whether T-cell immunity against the HPV oncoproteins E6 and E7 changes over the course of chemoradiotherapy and whether that immunity affects survival. The candidate HPV-specific TCRs and motifs were then tracked in TCR repertoires from about 93 patients with HPV-related cancers.

On this clone: The target of this receptor is not known. No qualities accompany the bases; no much larger clone lies one base away.

The CDR3 sequence holds 14 residues, the cysteine and phenylalanine included. This entry keeps only the CDR3 DNA: 42 bases, framed from base 1. The trim is 7 bases for V and 4 bases for J, with a gap of 16 bases between the germline ends. CDR1 and CDR2, per the germline V gene (reference sequence), are MNHEY and SMNVEV. Findings and caveats that apply to the study as a whole: The survival association was reported for HPV16-positive patients, and the functional definition of HPV-specific T cells was derived from only two HPV16-positive patients. In HPV16-positive patients, expansion of HPV-responsive T cells during chemoradiotherapy was associated with improved recurrence-free survival. Expansion of candidate HPV-specific clones and E7-related TCR motifs was observed in the tumor microenvironment during treatment, whereas no such expansion was observed for non-HPV-specific T cells.

Repertoires were sampled repeatedly over the course of chemoradiotherapy, so clonal expansion could be followed in the tumor microenvironment. The protocol used for the library was the immunoSEQ multiplex PCR assay. Here the immuneACCESS table is served through TCRdb, limited to in-frame sequences with V and J called. Missing clones are a known gap in these copies; in checked studies unresolved V genes cover under half, and the rest lacks a known reason. The sample yields some 70,000 clones; roughly 90% were counted once. The ten largest clones add up to 4% to 5% of the sample. The chain employs TRBV27 and TRBJ1-1; the D region possibly corresponds to TRBD1 (5 bases align). The sequence was obtained from a human donor with HPV-associated anogenital cancer. The sequenced sample was blood, obtained from a patient who underwent chemoradiotherapy. In nucleotide form, the sequence is TGTGCCAGCACCCCTGCCGCCACAGGCACTGAAGCTTTCTTT. It codes for CASTPAATGTEAFF.